This T cell receptor (beta chain) was captured in a study of cytomegalovirus exposure and HLA in healthy donors (dated by TCRdb to the late 2010s). For the study in its entirety: A later analysis indicated that the roughly 130 validation repertoires were generated on the platform also employed for the approximately 690 repertoires of the first cohort. A separate validation cohort of more than 100 different subjects was used in addition to the roughly 670-subject first cohort. The study aimed to test whether cataloging public T cell receptors could reveal signatures of past pathogen exposure. High-throughput TCR immunosequencing, statistical association of individual TCRs with disease status, and machine learning were combined to predict cytomegalovirus infection status. The full study reports these points: In vitro tests confirmed that three of the cytomegalovirus-associated TCR beta chains recognize cytomegalovirus antigens. The study gave a list of under 200 TCR beta chains associated with cytomegalovirus. Of the cluster scores, 90% to 95% were above 0 in a later analysis, which found that TCRs clustered in the first cohort also tended to co-occur in the 120 validation repertoires. In both the original and validation cohorts, the classifier was reported to diagnose cytomegalovirus status with high specificity and sensitivity. A later analysis had no HLA typing for the validation cohort, so co-occurrence there was scored across all 120 or so repertoires. Most TCR sequences were observed very rarely across donors, whereas some public TCRs were present in many individuals. The authors suggested that the approach could potentially be extended to other disease states and immunological phenotypes.

The donors were included in the validation cohort of approximately 120 subjects, a group kept apart from the approximately 700-subject first cohort. V is clipped by 4 bases and J by 1 base, and the sequence between their germline boundaries is 7 bases long. For CDR1 and CDR2, the germline V gene lists ENHRY and SYGVKD. Inclusive of the bounding cysteine and phenylalanine, the CDR3 is 13 residues long. Of all the DNA, just the CDR3 is kept, 39 bases in frame from base 1. Concerning this clone itself: Its target antigen remains unknown. Per-nucleotide qualities are absent, and no much larger clonotype sits a single base away.

Library construction relied on the immunoSEQ multiplex PCR assay. The authors' analysis ran thus. A statistical classification framework was developed to diagnose cytomegalovirus status using the catalog of TCR beta chain sequences. This immuneACCESS table, as held by TCRdb, lists in-frame sequences with V and J called but not all clones. Of the missing ones, under half trace to an unresolved V gene in checked studies; the others have no known cause. That table is the source of V, J and clone size, and D and trimming were worked out from the DNA. The sample has tens of thousands of clones on record, about 95% of them singletons. The top ten constitute more than 0.6% of the sample.

Input material: PBMCs. In this chain, TRBV10-3 is recombined with TRBJ2-5, with the D gene not clear enough to name. This TCR came from a woman aged 18-29 years in good health and CMV-seronegative. The DNA reads TGTGCCATCAGTGGTTTAGTCCAAGAGACCCAGTACTTC. Its translation is CAISGLVQETQYF.